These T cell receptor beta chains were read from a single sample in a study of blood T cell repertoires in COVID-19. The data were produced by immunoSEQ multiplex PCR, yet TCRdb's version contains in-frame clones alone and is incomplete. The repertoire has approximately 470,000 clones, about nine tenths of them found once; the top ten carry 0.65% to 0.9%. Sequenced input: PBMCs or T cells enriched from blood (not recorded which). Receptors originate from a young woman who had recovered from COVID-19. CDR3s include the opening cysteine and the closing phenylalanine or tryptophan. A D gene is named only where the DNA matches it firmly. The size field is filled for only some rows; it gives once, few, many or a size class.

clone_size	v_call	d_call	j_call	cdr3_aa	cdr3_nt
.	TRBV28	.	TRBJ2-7	CASSLLGGHSYEQYF	TGTGCCAGCAGTTTACTCGGGGGTCACTCCTACGAGCAGTACTTC
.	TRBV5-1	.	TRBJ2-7	CASRADTGYYEQYF	TGCGCCAGCAGAGCCGATACAGGGTACTACGAGCAGTACTTC
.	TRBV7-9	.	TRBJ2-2	CASSLERYTGELFF	TGTGCCAGCAGCTTAGAACGGTACACCGGGGAGCTGTTTTTT
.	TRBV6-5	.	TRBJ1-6	CASSRGGRRDSPLHF	TGTGCCAGCAGTAGGGGCGGGAGAAGAGATTCACCCCTCCACTTT
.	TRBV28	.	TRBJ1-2	CASRSGGARGYTF	TGTGCCAGCAGGTCGGGGGGGGCGCGAGGCTACACCTTC
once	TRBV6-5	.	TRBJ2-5	CASIMQETQYF	TGTGCCAGCATCATGCAGGAGACCCAGTACTTC
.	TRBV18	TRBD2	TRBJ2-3	CASSPYAAGGLTDTQYF	TGTGCCAGCTCACCCTATGCAGCGGGGGGCCTCACAGATACGCAGTATTTT
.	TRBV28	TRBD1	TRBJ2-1	CASNYRDRGNEQFF	TGTGCCAGCAATTACCGGGACAGGGGGAATGAGCAGTTCTTC
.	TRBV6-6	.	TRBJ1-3	CASSYRAGASRDTIYF	TGTGCCAGCAGTTACAGGGCGGGGGCCAGTAGGGACACCATATATTTT
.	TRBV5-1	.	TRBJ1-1	CASSLAGGNGEAFF	TGCGCCAGCAGCTTGGCCGGGGGGAATGGTGAAGCTTTCTTT
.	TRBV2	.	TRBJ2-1	CASRRDSPSEQFF	TGTGCCAGCAGGAGGGACTCCCCTAGTGAGCAGTTCTTC
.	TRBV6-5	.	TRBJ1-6	CASRRGAPQNSPLHF	TGTGCCAGTCGCCGTGGGGCACCCCAAAATTCACCCCTCCACTTT
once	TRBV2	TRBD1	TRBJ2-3	CATQKGGQGMQYF	TGTGCCACCCAAAAGGGGGGACAGGGCATGCAGTATTTT
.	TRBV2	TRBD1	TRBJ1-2	CASSGTGGDYGYTF	TGTGCCAGCAGCGGGACAGGGGGCGACTATGGCTACACCTTC
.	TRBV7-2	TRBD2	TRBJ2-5	CASRGDLAANFKETQYF	TGTGCCAGCCGGGGGGACTTAGCGGCGAACTTTAAAGAGACCCAGTACTTC
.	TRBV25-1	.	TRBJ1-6	CASSLQGPLHF	TGTGCCAGCAGCTTACAGGGACCCCTCCACTTT
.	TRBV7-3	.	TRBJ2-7	CASSLNSGYEQYF	TGTGCCAGCAGCTTAAATTCAGGGTACGAGCAGTACTTC
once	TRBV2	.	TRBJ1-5	CASMDGRGGQPQHF	TGTGCCAGCATGGACGGCAGGGGCGGTCAGCCCCAGCATTTT
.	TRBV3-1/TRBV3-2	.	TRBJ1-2	CASSPDSNYGYTF	TGTGCCAGCAGCCCGGACAGTAACTATGGCTACACCTTC
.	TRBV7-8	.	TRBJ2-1	CASSLVRGDGDEQFF	TGTGCCAGCAGCTTAGTTCGAGGAGACGGAGATGAGCAGTTCTTC
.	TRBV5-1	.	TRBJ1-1	CASCVVGGTEAFF	TGCGCCAGCTGTGTGGTCGGGGGCACTGAAGCTTTCTTT
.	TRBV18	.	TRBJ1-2	CASSTGPIYGYTF	TGTGCCAGCTCTACAGGGCCGATCTATGGCTACACCTTC
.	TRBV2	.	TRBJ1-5	CASSDRGFRSNQPQHF	TGTGCCAGCAGTGACAGAGGGTTTAGGAGCAATCAGCCCCAGCATTTT
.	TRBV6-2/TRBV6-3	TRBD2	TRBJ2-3	CASSSGLAGGLGFFADTQYF	TGTGCCAGCAGTTCCGGACTAGCGGGGGGGCTAGGATTCTTTGCAGATACGCAGTATTTT
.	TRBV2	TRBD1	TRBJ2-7	CASGQGGYEQYF	TGTGCCAGCGGACAGGGGGGCTACGAGCAGTACTTC
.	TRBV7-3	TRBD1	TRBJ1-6	CASSLQGQYNSPLHF	TGTGCCAGCAGCTTACAGGGACAGTATAATTCACCCCTCCACTTT
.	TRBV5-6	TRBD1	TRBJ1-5	CASSLRDRGNQPQHF	TGTGCCAGCAGCTTACGGGACAGGGGTAATCAGCCCCAGCATTTT
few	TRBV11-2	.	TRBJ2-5	CASSLDRQETQYF	TGTGCCAGCAGCTTAGACAGACAAGAGACCCAGTACTTC
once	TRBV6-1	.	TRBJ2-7	CASSDRTAVYYEQYF	TGTGCCAGCAGTGACCGGACAGCGGTGTACTACGAGCAGTACTTC
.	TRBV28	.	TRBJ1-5	CAITPSGANSNQPQHF	TGTGCCATTACACCCTCAGGGGCAAATAGCAATCAGCCCCAGCATTTT
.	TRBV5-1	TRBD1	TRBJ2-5	CASSLYDRDQETQYF	TGCGCCAGCAGCTTGTATGACAGGGACCAAGAGACCCAGTACTTC
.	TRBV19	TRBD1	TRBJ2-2	CASSSRRDRDTTGELFF	TGTGCCAGTAGTTCCCGACGGGACAGGGATACGACCGGGGAGCTGTTTTTT
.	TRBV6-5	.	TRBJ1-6	CASIPGQHFNSPLHF	TGTGCCAGCATCCCCGGACAGCATTTTAATTCACCCCTCCACTTT